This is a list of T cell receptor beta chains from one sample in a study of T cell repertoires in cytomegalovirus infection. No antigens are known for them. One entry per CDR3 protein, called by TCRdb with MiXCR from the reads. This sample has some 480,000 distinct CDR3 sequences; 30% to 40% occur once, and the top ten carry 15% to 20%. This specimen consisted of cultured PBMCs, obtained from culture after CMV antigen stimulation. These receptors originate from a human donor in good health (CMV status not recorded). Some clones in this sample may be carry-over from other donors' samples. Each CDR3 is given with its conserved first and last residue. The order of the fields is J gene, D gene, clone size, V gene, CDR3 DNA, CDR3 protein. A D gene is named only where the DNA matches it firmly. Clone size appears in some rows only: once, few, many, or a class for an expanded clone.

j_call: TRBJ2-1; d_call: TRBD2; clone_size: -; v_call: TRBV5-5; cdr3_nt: TGTGCCAGCAGCTGGTCGTCTAGCGGGAGGGCCATGTTCTTC; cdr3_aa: CASSWSSSGRAMFF
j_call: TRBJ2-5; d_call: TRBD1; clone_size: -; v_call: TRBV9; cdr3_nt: TGTGCCAACAGCGTAGGTCCGACAGGGCGTGAGACCCAGTACTTC; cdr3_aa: CANSVGPTGRETQYF
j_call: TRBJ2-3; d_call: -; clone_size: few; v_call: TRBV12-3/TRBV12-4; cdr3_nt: TGTGCCAGCACCCTGGGGCAGGGGAGCACAGATACGCAGTATTTT; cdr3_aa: CASTLGQGSTDTQYF
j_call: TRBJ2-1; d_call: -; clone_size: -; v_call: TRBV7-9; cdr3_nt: TGTGCCAGCAGCTCTAGCGTATACGAGGATGAGCAGTTCTTC; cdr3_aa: CASSSSVYEDEQFF
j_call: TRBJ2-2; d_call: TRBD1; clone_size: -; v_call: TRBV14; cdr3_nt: TGTGCCAGCAGCCAAGATCGACAGGGGAACACCGGGGAGCTGTTTTTT; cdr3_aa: CASSQDRQGNTGELFF
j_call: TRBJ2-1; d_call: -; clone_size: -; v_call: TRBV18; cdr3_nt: TGTGCCAGCTCCCGAAGGGATTCTTCCTACAATGAGCAGTTCTTC; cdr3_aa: CASSRRDSSYNEQFF
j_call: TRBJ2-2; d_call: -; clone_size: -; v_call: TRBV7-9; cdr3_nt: TGTGCCAGCATCCTAGGGAGTTTGGGCACCGGGGAGCTGTTTTTT; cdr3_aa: CASILGSLGTGELFF
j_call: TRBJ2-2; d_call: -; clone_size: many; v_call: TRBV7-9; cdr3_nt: TGTGCCAGCAGCTTAGCAGAGAACACCGGGGAGCTGTTTTTT; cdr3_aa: CASSLAENTGELFF
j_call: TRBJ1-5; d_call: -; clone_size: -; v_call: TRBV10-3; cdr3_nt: TGTGCCATCAGTGAAAGGCAGGGAGGGAATGGAGGAAATCAGCCCCAGCATTTT; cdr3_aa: CAISERQGGNGGNQPQHF
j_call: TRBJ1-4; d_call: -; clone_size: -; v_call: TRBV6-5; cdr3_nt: TGTGCCAGCAGGATATCAACCGGGGCTATTCGTGAAAAACTGTTTTTT; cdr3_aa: CASRISTGAIREKLFF
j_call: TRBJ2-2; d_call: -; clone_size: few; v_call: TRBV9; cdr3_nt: TGTGCCAGCAGCGTAAATGCTAGGGTATCGGACACCGGGGAGCTGTTTTTT; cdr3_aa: CASSVNARVSDTGELFF
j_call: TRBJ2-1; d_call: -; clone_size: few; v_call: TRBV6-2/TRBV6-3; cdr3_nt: TGTGCCAGCAGTTATCCTCTAGGGGGAGCCCACTACAATGAGCAGTTCTTC; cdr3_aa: CASSYPLGGAHYNEQFF
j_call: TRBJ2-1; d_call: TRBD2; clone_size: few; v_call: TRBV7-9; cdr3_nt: TGTGCCAGCAGCCATAGCGGGAGTATTTATGAGCAGTTCTTC; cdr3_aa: CASSHSGSIYEQFF